The 8 T cell receptor beta chains below come from one sample, sequenced in a study of blood T cell repertoires in COVID-19. Generated by immunoSEQ multiplex PCR, the TCRdb table keeps only in-frame clones and is missing some. Here the sample spans around 200,000 clones, 85% to 90% being singletons. Sequencing was done on a sample of peripheral blood. These receptors came from a man aged 18 to 30 with active or convalescent COVID-19.

The rearrangement uses TRBV5-1 and TRBJ1-2; weak D call: TRBD1 (6 bases). The CDR3 runs to 12 residues. CDR1 is SGHRS and CDR2 is YFSETQ in the germline V gene. V lost 3 bases, J lost 6 bases, and 9 bases lay in between. The CDR3 nucleotides read TGCGCCAGCAGCTCGGGACATGATGGCTACACCTTC. Translating gives CASSSGHDGYTF.

A single count supports this clone. The V and J genes are TRBV5-1 and TRBJ2-7; 16 bases agree with TRBD2. The CDR3 spans 19 residues. The germline V gene has CDR1 SGHRS and CDR2 YFSETQ. The trim removed 4 bases at V and 4 bases at J, leaving 14 bases unmatched. For the CDR3, the DNA is TGCGCCAGCAGCCCGGGAGGGACTAGCGGGAGGGCCGGAGTTTACGAGCAGTACTTC. Protein product: CASSPGGTSGRAGVYEQYF.

The V gene is TRBV6-6, the J gene TRBJ1-1; D gene unclear. This CDR3 is 15 amino acids long. V dropped 0 bases and J dropped 1 base, with 9 bases sitting between them. CDR1 is MNHNY and CDR2 is SVGAGI in the germline V gene (reference sequence). CDR3 coding DNA: TGTGCCAGCAGTTACTCAACAGAATCGAACACTGAAGCTTTCTTT. Its translation: CASSYSTESNTEAFF.

The chain couples TRBV6-5 to TRBJ2-3, with D possibly TRBD1 on 6 matching bases. V was shortened by 6 bases and J by 3 bases, with 10 bases between the two germline ends. From germline, CDR1 is MNHEY and CDR2 SVGAGI. This CDR3 contains 13 residues. DNA of the CDR3: TGTGCCAGCAGCAGGGGCGGGACAGATACGCAGTATTTT. Encoded protein: CASSRGGTDTQYF.

This clone has a handful of counts. The chain has TRBV6-2 or TRBV6-3 and TRBJ1-2; tentative D call: TRBD1 (6 bases). This CDR3 has 13 amino acids. Germline V gene data show CDR1 as MNHEY and CDR2 as SVGEGT. Deletions cut 7 bases from V and 7 bases from J, with 16 bases between. The CDR3 spells CASTPLTGTGYTF. DNA of the CDR3: TGTGCCAGCACCCCACTTACAGGGACTGGCTACACCTTC.

This clone was seen once. This chain's CDR3 is CAWSVSRGETQYF. The CDR3 bases are TGTGCCTGGAGTGTATCCAGGGGAGAGACCCAGTACTTC. This rearrangement joins TRBV30 to TRBJ2-5, with D tentatively TRBD1 (6 bases). CDR3 length equals 13 residues. The germline gives CDR1 GTSNPN, CDR2 SVGIG (reference sequence). V gave up 0 bases and J gave up 4 bases, with 9 bases separating them.

The chain combines TRBV27 with TRBJ1-3; D uncertain. The CDR3 is made up of 14 amino acids. V lost 0 bases and J lost 1, with 4 bases in between. In germline, CDR1 is MNHEY, CDR2 SMNVEV (reference sequence). The CDR3, as DNA: TGTGCCAGCAGTTTATCCCGGTCTGGAAACACCATATATTTT. This encodes CASSLSRSGNTIYF.

This clone was seen a few times. The V and J genes are TRBV10-2 and TRBJ2-7, with a weak D call TRBD2 (5 bases). V was pared by 8 bases and J by 0 bases, with 14 bases between. The CDR3 runs 14 residues. CDR1 is WSHSY, CDR2 SAAADI, per germline. The CDR3 here is CASGRVGSSYEQYF. CDR3 bases: TGCGCCAGCGGCCGGGTTGGGAGCTCCTACGAGCAGTACTTC.